This T cell receptor (beta chain) was profiled in a study of regulatory T cells in long-lasting Graves disease. Construction of TCR beta libraries relied on iRepertoire HTBI primers and on Arm-PCR targeting CDR3 regions. One entry per CDR3 protein, called by TCRdb with MiXCR from the multiplex PCR reads. The table includes under 500,000 distinct CDR3 sequences, about 17% detected once. Per the germline V gene, CDR1 is SGHTA and CDR2 is FQGNSA. CDR3 length: 12 amino acids. V was trimmed by 2 bases and J by 6 bases, leaving 8 bases between them. This clonotype was counted at least ten times. Time point specified: newly diagnosed GD, antithyroid drugs for less than 3 months. With RNA extracted from PBMCs as input, the TCR library was made. This same sample was also taken into another study, of T cells in Graves' hyperthyroidism and ophthalmopathy.

Sequences were derived from peripheral blood mononuclear cells (PBMCs), sampled at new diagnosis, from a patient treated with antithyroid drugs. The sequence derives from a young woman with Graves disease. The chain carries TRBV7-2 and TRBJ2-7; unclear D gene. CDR3: CASSLSGSEQYF. CDR3 sequence (DNA): TGTGCCAGCAGCTTATCCGGGTCCGAGCAGTACTTC.